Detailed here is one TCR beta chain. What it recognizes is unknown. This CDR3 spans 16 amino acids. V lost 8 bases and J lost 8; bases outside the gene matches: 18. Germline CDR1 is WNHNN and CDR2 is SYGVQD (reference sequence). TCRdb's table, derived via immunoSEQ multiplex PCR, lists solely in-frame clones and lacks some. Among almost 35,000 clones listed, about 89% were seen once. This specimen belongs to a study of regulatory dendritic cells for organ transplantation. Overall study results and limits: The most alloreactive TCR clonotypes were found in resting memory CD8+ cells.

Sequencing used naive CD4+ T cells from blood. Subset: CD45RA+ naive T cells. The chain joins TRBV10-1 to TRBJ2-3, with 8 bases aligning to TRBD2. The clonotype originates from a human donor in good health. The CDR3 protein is CASLAPGGGLKFTQYF. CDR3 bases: TGCGCCAGCCTAGCCCCTGGCGGGGGGCTTAAGTTTACGCAGTATTTT.